The 29 T cell receptor beta chains below all came from one sample that was sequenced in a study of CD8 T cells in ankylosing spondylitis. MiXCR was run by TCRdb on the 5' RACE reads, yielding one entry per CDR3 protein. The sample holds fewer than 400,000 distinct CDR3 sequences, roughly 15% seen once. What was sequenced was blood, either unsorted or a sorted T cell fraction (not recorded which). These receptors originate from a male donor with ankylosing spondylitis or in good health (not recorded which).

The V gene is TRBV5-1, the J gene TRBJ2-1; 9 bases match TRBD2. V gave up 0 bases and J gave up 0 bases; unmatched junction bases: 1. The CDR3 loop spans 16 amino acids. The V gene's germline CDR1 is SGHRS and CDR2 YFSETQ. The CDR3 loop is CASSLASGNSYNEQFF. The DNA for the CDR3 is TGCGCCAGCAGCTTGGCTAGCGGGAACTCCTACAATGAGCAGTTCTTC. Combining the CDR3 with reference TRBV5-1 and TRBJ2-1 gives the whole variable domain KAGVTQTPRYLIKTRGQQVTLSCSPISGHRSVSWYQQTPGQGLQFLFEYFSETQRNKGNFPGRFSGRQFSNSRSEMNVSTLELGDSALYLCASSLASGNSYNEQFFGPGTRLTVL.

The chain employs TRBV7-2 and TRBJ2-7, with D possibly TRBD2 on 5 matching bases. The ends were cut back, 3 bases at V and 3 bases at J, with 15 bases in the middle. The length of the CDR3 is 15 residues. Germline V CDR1 and CDR2: SGHTA, FQGNSA. The CDR3 region has the DNA TGTGCCAGCAGCTTGGAGGCCGTTACCTTCTACGAGCAGTACTTC. The encoded protein is CASSLEAVTFYEQYF.

The DNA of the CDR3 is TGTGCCAGCCGGACTCACGGTAATACAGATACGCAGTATTTT. It encodes CASRTHGNTDTQYF. The chain is built from TRBV6-1 and TRBJ2-3; tentative D call: TRBD2 (5 bases). The germline CDR1 and CDR2 sequences are MNHNS and SASEGT. V lost 8 bases, J lost 3 bases, and 15 bases lay in between. This CDR3 spans 14 amino acids.

This clonotype was picked up a small number of times. The rearrangement joins TRBV12-3 or TRBV12-4 to TRBJ2-2, with 8 bases that match TRBD2. Germline trimming cut 6 bases from V and 4 bases from J; bases unmatched to any gene: 10. This CDR3 is built from 16 residues. The CDR3 here is CASSLEPGGRTGELFF. DNA for the CDR3: TGTGCCAGCAGCCTAGAACCGGGGGGGCGCACCGGGGAGCTGTTTTTT.

The chain combines TRBV7-9 with TRBJ2-5, with D tentatively TRBD2 (5 bases). There are 11 residues in the CDR3. Trimming took 4 bases from V and 7 from J, leaving 7 bases between them. Per germline, CDR1 SEHNR and CDR2 FQNEAQ (reference sequence). DNA of the CDR3: TGTGCCAGCAGCTCTGAGGGGACCCAGTACTTC. As protein: CASSSEGTQYF.

The chain carries TRBV12-3 or TRBV12-4 and TRBJ1-1; D not certain. V was shortened by 6 bases and J by 5 bases, with 10 bases between the two germline ends. The CDR3 runs to 12 residues. The CDR3 here is CASSLAKTEAFF. CDR3 DNA sequence: TGTGCCAGCAGCCTGGCAAAAACTGAAGCTTTCTTT.

V is TRBV5-1 and J is TRBJ2-3; unclear D gene. Per the germline V gene, CDR1 is SGHRS and CDR2 is YFSETQ. This CDR3 region has 16 residues. V lost 0 bases and J lost 2, with 13 bases in between. The CDR3 protein is CASSLGHATTTDTQYF. CDR3 nucleotide sequence: TGCGCCAGCAGCTTGGGTCACGCTACTACCACAGATACGCAGTATTTT. Looking up the rest from reference TRBV5-1 and TRBJ2-3 gives the full variable domain: KAGVTQTPRYLIKTRGQQVTLSCSPISGHRSVSWYQQTPGQGLQFLFEYFSETQRNKGNFPGRFSGRQFSNSRSEMNVSTLELGDSALYLCASSLGHATTTDTQYFGPGTRLTVL.

This clonotype was seen ten or more times. The CDR3 DNA reads TGTGCCACCAGTGATTCCCGGGCTCGCACAGATACGCAGTATTTT. Its protein product is CATSDSRARTDTQYF. This sequence joins TRBV24-1 and TRBJ2-3; D remains unclear. Germline V CDR1 and CDR2: KGHDR, SFDVKD. Trimming left V 2 bases short and J 1 base short, with 9 bases between. The CDR3 contains 15 residues.

V and J are TRBV7-2 and TRBJ2-3; 13 nucleotides line up with TRBD2. V gave up 5 bases and J gave up 2 bases; unmatched junction bases: 7. CDR3 length equals 17 residues. Looked up from germline, CDR1 is SGHTA and CDR2 is FQGNSA. The CDR3 coding sequence is TGTGCCAGCAGCAGACTAGCGGGGGGATCCATCACAGATACGCAGTATTTT. Residues: CASSRLAGGSITDTQYF.

The sample holds a few counts of this clonotype. The chain carries TRBV5-1 and TRBJ2-2; D is uncertain. V was pared by 0 bases and J by 7 bases, with 10 bases between. Germline CDR1 is SGHRS and CDR2 is YFSETQ. The CDR3 is made up of 14 amino acids. The CDR3 is CASSLDSASGELFF. In DNA, the CDR3 is TGCGCCAGCAGCTTGGACAGTGCAAGCGGGGAGCTGTTTTTT.

This rearrangement joins TRBV6-5 to TRBJ1-3; D is ambiguous. CDR1 and CDR2 from the germline V gene are MNHEY and SVGAGI. This CDR3 is 15 amino acids long. V was cut by 0 bases and J by 0 bases, with 6 bases left in between. This chain's CDR3 is CASSYSPRSGNTIYF. The CDR3 DNA is TGTGCCAGCAGTTACTCGCCGCGCTCTGGAAACACCATATATTTT.

V usage is TRBV20-1 and J usage is TRBJ2-3; TRBD2 aligns across 7 bases. The CDR3 has 15 amino acids. Trimming at V came to 6 bases and at J to 1 base, leaving 10 bases not matched to a gene. The germline CDR1 and CDR2 sequences are DFQATT and SNEGSKA (reference sequence). The CDR3 nucleotides read TGCAGTGCCCCCTGGGCGGCGGGGGGCACAGATACGCAGTATTTT. Translated: CSAPWAAGGTDTQYF.

This clonotype has just a few counts. The chain employs TRBV21-1 and TRBJ2-7; the table's D call of TRBD1 was not tested on the DNA. TRBV21-1 corresponds to a pseudogene. This CDR3 is 16 amino acids long. The CDR3 sequence: CASSPQTGLLSYEQYF. Here the CDR3 DNA reads TGTGCCAGCAGCCCCCAGACAGGGCTCCTTTCCTACGAGCAGTACTTC.

The chain couples TRBV19 to TRBJ2-3; weak D call: TRBD1 (6 bases). V gave up 7 bases and J gave up 2 bases, with 13 bases separating them. The CDR3 has 14 residues. Germline CDR1 and CDR2: LNHDA and SQIVND (reference sequence). CDR3 nucleotide sequence: TGTGCCAGTACCTTGACAGGATACACAGATACGCAGTATTTT. Translating gives CASTLTGYTDTQYF.

Only a few counts were recorded for this clonotype. The chain combines TRBV12-3 or TRBV12-4 with TRBJ2-2; D possibly corresponds to TRBD1 (5 bases). CDR3 length equals 14 residues. Trimming took off 5 bases at V and 4 bases at J, with 11 bases between the two ends. CDR3 residues: CASSQRGSTGELFF. The DNA for the CDR3 is TGTGCCAGCAGTCAAAGGGGATCCACCGGGGAGCTGTTTTTT.

This clonotype was detected many times. The chain joins TRBV14 to TRBJ1-4; D gene unclear. This CDR3 is 12 amino acids long. Germline V CDR1 and CDR2: SGHDN, FVKESK. Trimming stripped 6 bases from V and 8 bases from J, with 10 bases between. CDR3 nucleotides: TGTGCCAGCAGTGTTTTAGGCGAAAAACTGTTTTTT. This codes for CASSVLGEKLFF.

The chain uses TRBV25-1 and TRBJ1-2; D might be TRBD1 (5 bases). Germline V gene lookup returns CDR1 MGHDK and CDR2 SYGVNS. This CDR3 has 13 amino acids. The ends were cut back, 7 bases at V and 7 bases at J, with 16 bases in the middle. CDR3 loop: CASTGGVWGGYTF. For the CDR3, the DNA is TGTGCCAGCACAGGAGGGGTCTGGGGTGGCTACACCTTC.

A few counts support this clonotype. In DNA form, the CDR3 reads TGCGCCAGCAGCCAAGTCCCCGGGGGCGTATCCTACAATGAGCAGTTCTTC. Protein: CASSQVPGGVSYNEQFF. This chain connects TRBV4-1 to TRBJ2-1; perhaps D is TRBD1 or TRBD2 (6 bases each). Trimming took off 1 base at V and 1 base at J, with 14 bases between the two ends. The germline gives CDR1 MGHRA, CDR2 YSYEKL. The CDR3 sequence is 17 residues long.

This clonotype has only a few counts. The rearrangement links TRBV19 to TRBJ2-7; TRBD2 matches 10 bases. Germline assignment: CDR1 LNHDA and CDR2 SQIVND (reference sequence). J was trimmed by 4 bases and V by 5 bases; bases with no gene match: 8. This CDR3 is 15 amino acids long. The CDR3 nucleotides are TGTGCCAGTAGTTCCTGGACTAGCGGAGGATACGAGCAGTACTTC. This encodes CASSSWTSGGYEQYF.

The chain couples TRBV27 to TRBJ2-4, with unresolved D. Per the germline V gene, CDR1 is MNHEY and CDR2 is SMNVEV (reference sequence). Trimming took off 2 bases at V and 4 bases at J, with 12 bases between the two ends. CDR3 length: 15 residues. The CDR3 is CASSLGRPGKNIQYF. CDR3 sequence (DNA): TGTGCCAGCAGTTTAGGCAGACCCGGGAAAAACATTCAGTACTTC.

This clonotype was seen a few times. The V call is TRBV29-1, the J call TRBJ1-1; TRBD1 matches 7 bases. Per the germline V gene, CDR1 is SQVTM and CDR2 is ANQGSEA. The V gene end was trimmed by 7 bases and the J gene end by 5 bases; junction bases not matched to a gene: 10. The CDR3 consists of 13 residues. DNA of the CDR3: TGCAGCGCGACATCAGAGGGGGCTACTGAAGCTTTCTTT. Translation gives CSATSEGATEAFF.

This chain connects TRBV5-1 to TRBJ1-2; 7 positions agree with TRBD1. The CDR3 length is 16 residues. Germline trimming cut 4 bases from V and 0 bases from J; bases unmatched to any gene: 9. The germline CDR1 and CDR2 sequences are SGHRS and YFSETQ. The CDR3 reads CASSANRGGTNYGYTF. The CDR3 bases are TGCGCCAGCAGCGCGAACAGGGGAGGGACTAACTATGGCTACACCTTC.

This clonotype was seen a few times. The chain combines TRBV4-1 with TRBJ2-7, with 9 nucleotides matching TRBD2. From germline, CDR1 is MGHRA and CDR2 YSYEKL. There are 16 residues in the CDR3. V trimming: 3 bases; J trimming: 2 bases; junction bases outside the gene matches: 8. The CDR3 sequence: CASSQGLADETYEQYF. The CDR3 coding sequence is TGCGCCAGCAGCCAGGGACTAGCCGACGAGACCTACGAGCAGTACTTC.

The V and J genes are TRBV7-2 and TRBJ1-1, with D uncertain. V shed 1 base and J shed 7 bases, with 7 bases lying between them. Germline lookup yields CDR1 SGHTA and CDR2 FQGNSA. The CDR3 has 12 residues. CDR3 nucleotide sequence: TGTGCCAGCAGCTTAGTCGGGAGTGAAGCTTTCTTT. Its translation: CASSLVGSEAFF.

In this sample, this clonotype turned up a few times. V is TRBV27 and J is TRBJ2-5; 7 positions agree with TRBD2. The germline gives CDR1 MNHEY, CDR2 SMNVEV (reference sequence). CDR3 size: 15 residues. V was clipped by 2 bases and J by 3 bases; unmatched bases: 6. CDR3 protein: CASSLGSRGKETQYF. CDR3 in DNA: TGTGCCAGCAGTTTAGGGTCGCGGGGGAAAGAGACCCAGTACTTC.

The rearrangement uses TRBV2 and TRBJ2-5; 7 nucleotides line up with TRBD1. The V gene's germline CDR1 is SNHLY and CDR2 FYNNEI. The CDR3 length is 16 residues. The V segment lost 6 bases and the J segment 0 bases; nucleotides outside the gene matches: 10. The DNA for the CDR3 is TGTGCCAGCAGGGAAAGGGGGCGGATGTACCAAGAGACCCAGTACTTC. Its protein is CASRERGRMYQETQYF.

This clonotype appeared a few times. The chain has TRBV7-6 and TRBJ2-3; 12 bases agree with TRBD2. V lost 4 bases and J lost 1; bases outside the gene matches: 3. This CDR3 region has 16 residues. The germline V gene encodes CDR1 SGHVS and CDR2 FNYEAQ. CDR3: CASSSRLAGGTDTQYF. The CDR3, as DNA: TGTGCCAGCAGCTCCCGACTAGCGGGAGGCACAGATACGCAGTATTTT.

The V call is TRBV15, the J call TRBJ1-1; unclear D gene. The CDR3 totals 14 residues. Per germline, CDR1 LNHNV and CDR2 YYDKDF (reference sequence). Trimming took off 5 bases at V and 6 bases at J, with 16 bases between the two ends. The CDR3 is CATSALFAEAEAFF. CDR3 DNA sequence: TGTGCCACCAGCGCTCTATTTGCGGAAGCTGAAGCTTTCTTT.

This clonotype was counted only a few times. The gene calls are TRBV11-3 and TRBJ2-1; D possibly corresponds to TRBD2 (6 bases). Germline V gene lookup returns CDR1 SGHNT and CDR2 YENEEA. V lost 5 bases to trimming and J lost 4 bases, with 18 bases between them. The CDR3 is made up of 16 amino acids. The CDR3 DNA reads as TGTGCCAGCAGCAAAAACGGGGGACTGAATTACAATGAGCAGTTCTTC. Amino acid sequence: CASSKNGGLNYNEQFF.